The entry below gives a single T cell receptor (beta chain) sequence along with its context. This clonotype was picked up one time. Its antigen is still unknown. No qualities accompany the bases; no much larger clone lies one base away. The V and J ends are trimmed by 1 base and 9 bases, leaving 16 bases between them. Its CDR3 holds 15 amino acids, cysteine through phenylalanine. Only the CDR3 DNA is retained, 45 bases long and in frame from the first base. Based on the germline V gene, the CDR1 and CDR2 sequences are SGHTA and FQGNSA. This sample is part of a study of blood T cells in healthy people across ages (dated by TCRdb to 2013 to 2016). Study-level background: Template switching captured roughly one uniquely barcoded TCR beta cDNA molecule per two T cells in model experiments. Age-related changes in TCR beta repertoire diversity were measured in the study by deep sequencing normalized with unique cDNA molecular identifiers. Donors were grouped into four age groups: young (average roughly 15 years), middle-aged (less than 40), aged (around 56) and long-lived (around 82). Donors of different ages were randomly distributed across sequencing lanes to avoid experimental bias. Two additional independent replicas of 1 million unique cDNA reads from the same blood draw were analyzed for two donors (one aged 18 to 30 and one aged 80 or older).

Here is what the overall study found, with its caveats: Because profiling used bulk unsorted PBMCs, naive and antigen-experienced compartments could not be compared conclusively. Because the CMV infection status of the donors was unknown, age-related changes in expanded clonotypes may potentially have been confounded. Compared with the aged group, the long-lived group had more naive CD4+ T cells, fewer expanded clones and increased TCR diversity, a pattern suggesting age selection. Estimates of total diversity from one million sequenced T cells were regarded as lower bounds and underestimates. The percentage of naive T cells measured by flow cytometry correlated strongly with observed TCR beta diversity. Observed TCR beta diversity per million T cells fell roughly linearly with age, and a significant reduction was already apparent by age around 40.

Systemically healthy Caucasian individuals from Russia, 35 to 40 in total and aged about 6 to 100 years, were included as donors. Each donor gave approximately 10 milliliters of peripheral blood, collected into EDTA-treated Vacutainer tubes. Ficoll-Paque density-gradient centrifugation was used to isolate PBMCs, with at least 6.5 million per sample. Trizol reagent was used to extract total RNA from PBMCs, with at least 5.5 micrograms per sample. For every donor, flow cytometry on a PBMC aliquot measured the percentage of naive CD45RAhigh/CD27high T cells. The library was obtained by 5' RACE. A second 7 to 11 cycle PCR used a sample-barcoded 5' primer and a J-beta primer mix. Each TCR beta cDNA molecule received a unique molecular identifier from a template-switch 5' adaptor carrying 12 random nucleotides. Each sample yielded at least 3 million CDR3-containing paired-end reads. The Mint cDNA synthesis kit, primed by a TRBC-specific oligonucleotide, was used to synthesize first-strand cDNA from all RNA. All cDNA was treated with uracil-DNA glycosylase and then went through a first 18-cycle PCR with the universal primers M1SS and BC2_uni_R. The authors' pipeline ran thus. For normalization, 1 million high-quality reads, each with a distinct molecular identifier, were randomly selected from each sample. Instead of being binned into consensus sequences, reads that shared molecular identifiers were thrown out. MiTCR, with a Q25 quality threshold and the strictest error-elimination algorithm, was used for CDR3 identification, clonotype clustering and error correction. A nonparametric unseen species model with Euler transformation was used to estimate a lower bound on total TCR beta diversity. TCRdb redid the processing of the public reads, applying fastp at Q25 and MiXCR, and retained in-frame beta chains. Records with the same CDR3 protein are collapsed into one entry carrying the most frequent genes and DNA. TCRdb, rather than the study authors, made the V and J calls. Recorded for this sample are 1.5 million to 2 million distinct CDR3 sequences; about two fifths of them occurred a single time. Of the sample, more than 20% is held by the ten largest clones.

Recombination connected TRBV7-2 to TRBJ1-5; TRBD1 is perhaps the D gene, given 5 matching bases. Material for sequencing was blood. The receptor was isolated from a human donor in good health. The DNA reads TGTGCCAGCAGCTTAGAGGGCAGGGCGGTTTTGCCCCAGCATTTT. Translated, this is CASSLEGRAVLPQHF.